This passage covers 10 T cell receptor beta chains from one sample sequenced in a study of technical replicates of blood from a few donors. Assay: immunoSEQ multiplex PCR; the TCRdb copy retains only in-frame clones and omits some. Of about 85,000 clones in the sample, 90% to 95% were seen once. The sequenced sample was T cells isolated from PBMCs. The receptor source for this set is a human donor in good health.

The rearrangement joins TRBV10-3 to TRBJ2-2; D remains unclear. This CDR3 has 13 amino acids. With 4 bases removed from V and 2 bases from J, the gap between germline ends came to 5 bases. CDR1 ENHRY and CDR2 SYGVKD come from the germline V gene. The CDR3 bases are TGTGCCATCAGTGTAACAAACACCGGGGAGCTGTTTTTT. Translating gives CAISVTNTGELFF.

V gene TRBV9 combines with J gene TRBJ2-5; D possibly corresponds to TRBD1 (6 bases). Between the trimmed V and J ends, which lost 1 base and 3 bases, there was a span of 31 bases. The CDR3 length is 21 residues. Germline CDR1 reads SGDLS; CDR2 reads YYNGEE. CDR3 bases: TGTGCCAGCAGCGTAAGGAGCCTGGTTGGTTTAGAGGGGGACACTGAAGAGACCCAGTACTTC. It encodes CASSVRSLVGLEGDTEETQYF.

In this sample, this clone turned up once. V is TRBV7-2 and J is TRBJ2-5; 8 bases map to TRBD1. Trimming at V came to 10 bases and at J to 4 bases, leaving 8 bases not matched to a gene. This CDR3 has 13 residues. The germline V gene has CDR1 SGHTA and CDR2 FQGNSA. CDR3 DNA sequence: TGTGCCACCGGCAGGGGGCGCAGAGAGACCCAGTACTTC. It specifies CATGRGRRETQYF. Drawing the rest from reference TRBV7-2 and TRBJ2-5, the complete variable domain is GAGVSQSPSNKVTEKGKDVELRCDPISGHTALYWYRQSLGQGLEFLIYFQGNSAPDKSGLPSDRFSAERTGGSVSTLTIQRTQQEDSAVYLCATGRGRRETQYFGPGTRLLVL.

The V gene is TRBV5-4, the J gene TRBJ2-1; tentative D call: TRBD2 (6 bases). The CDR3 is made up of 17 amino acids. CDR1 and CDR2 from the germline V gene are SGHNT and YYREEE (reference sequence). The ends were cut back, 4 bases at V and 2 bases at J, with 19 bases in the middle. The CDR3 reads CASSPAGVADPYNEQFF. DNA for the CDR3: TGTGCCAGCAGCCCCGCTGGGGTAGCGGACCCCTACAATGAGCAGTTCTTC.

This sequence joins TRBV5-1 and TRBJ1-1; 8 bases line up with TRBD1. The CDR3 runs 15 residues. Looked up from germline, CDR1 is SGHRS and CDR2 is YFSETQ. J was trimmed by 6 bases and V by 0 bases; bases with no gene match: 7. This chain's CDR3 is CASSLARGLKAEAFF. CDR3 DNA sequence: TGCGCCAGCAGCTTGGCCAGGGGGCTGAAGGCTGAAGCTTTCTTT. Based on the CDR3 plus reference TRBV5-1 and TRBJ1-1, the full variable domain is KAGVTQTPRYLIKTRGQQVTLSCSPISGHRSVSWYQQTPGQGLQFLFEYFSETQRNKGNFPGRFSGRQFSNSRSEMNVSTLELGDSALYLCASSLARGLKAEAFFGQGTRLTVV.

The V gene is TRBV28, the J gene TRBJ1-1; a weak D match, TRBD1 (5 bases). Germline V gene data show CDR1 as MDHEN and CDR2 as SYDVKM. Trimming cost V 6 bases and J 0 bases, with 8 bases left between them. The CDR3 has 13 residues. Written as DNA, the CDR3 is TGTGCCAGCAGAACGACAGTGAACACTGAAGCTTTCTTT. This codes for CASRTTVNTEAFF.

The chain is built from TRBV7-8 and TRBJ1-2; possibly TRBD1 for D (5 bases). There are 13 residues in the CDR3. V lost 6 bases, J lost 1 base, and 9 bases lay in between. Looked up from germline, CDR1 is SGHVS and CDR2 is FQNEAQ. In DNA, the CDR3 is TGTGCCAGCAGGCGGGACGATAACTATGGCTACACCTTC. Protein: CASRRDDNYGYTF.

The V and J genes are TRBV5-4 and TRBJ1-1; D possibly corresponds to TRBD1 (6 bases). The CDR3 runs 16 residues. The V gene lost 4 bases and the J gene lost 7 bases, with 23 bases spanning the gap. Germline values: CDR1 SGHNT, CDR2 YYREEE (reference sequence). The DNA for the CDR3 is TGTGCCAGCAGCCAAAACCCTAACAGGGACGTGAATGAAGCTTTCTTT. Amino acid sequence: CASSQNPNRDVNEAFF.

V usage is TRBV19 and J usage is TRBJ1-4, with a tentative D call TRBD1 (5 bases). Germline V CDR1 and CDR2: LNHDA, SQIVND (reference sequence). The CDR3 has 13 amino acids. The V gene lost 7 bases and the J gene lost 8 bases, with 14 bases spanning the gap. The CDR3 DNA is TGTGCCAGTACGAAGGCAGGGTGGGAAAAACTGTTTTTT. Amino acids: CASTKAGWEKLFF. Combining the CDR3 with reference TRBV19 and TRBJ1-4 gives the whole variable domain DGGITQSPKYLFRKEGQNVTLSCEQNLNHDAMYWYRQDPGQGLRLIYYSQIVNDFQKGDIAEGYSVSREKKESFPLTVTSAQKNPTAFYLCASTKAGWEKLFFGSGTQLSVL.

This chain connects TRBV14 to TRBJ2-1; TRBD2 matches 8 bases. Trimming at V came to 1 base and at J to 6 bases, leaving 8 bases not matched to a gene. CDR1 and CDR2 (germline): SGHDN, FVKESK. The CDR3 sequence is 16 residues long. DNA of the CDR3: TGTGCCAGCAGCCAAGGAGGAGCGGGAGTAGGCAATGAGCAGTTCTTC. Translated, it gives CASSQGGAGVGNEQFF.